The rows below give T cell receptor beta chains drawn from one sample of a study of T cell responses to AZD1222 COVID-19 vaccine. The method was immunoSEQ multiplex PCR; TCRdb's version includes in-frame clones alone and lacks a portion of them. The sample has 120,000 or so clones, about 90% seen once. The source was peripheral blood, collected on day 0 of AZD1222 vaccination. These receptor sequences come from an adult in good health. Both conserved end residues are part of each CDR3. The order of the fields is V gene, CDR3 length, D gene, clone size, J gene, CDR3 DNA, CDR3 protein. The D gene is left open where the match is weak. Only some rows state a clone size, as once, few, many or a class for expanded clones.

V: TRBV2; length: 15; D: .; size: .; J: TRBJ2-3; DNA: TGTGCCAGCAGTGAAGCAAGGGTTAGCACAGATACGCAGTATTTT; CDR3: CASSEARVSTDTQYF
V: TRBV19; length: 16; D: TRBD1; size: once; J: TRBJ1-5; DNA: TGTGCCAGTAGTGGGGCGTGGGGACAGGGGGATCAGCCCCAGCATTTT; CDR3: CASSGAWGQGDQPQHF
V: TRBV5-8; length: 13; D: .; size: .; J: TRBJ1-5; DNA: TGTGCCAGCAGCCGGGGCTACAATCAGCCCCAGCATTTT; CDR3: CASSRGYNQPQHF
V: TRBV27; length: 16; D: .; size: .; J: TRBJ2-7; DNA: TGTGCCAGCAGTTTCCCCCCCCCGGGACTCCTATACGAGCAGTACTTC; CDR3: CASSFPPPGLLYEQYF
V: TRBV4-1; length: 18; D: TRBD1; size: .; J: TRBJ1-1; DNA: TGCGCCAGCAGCCACCCGAAGGGACAGGGTGGGGAGAACACTGAAGCTTTCTTT; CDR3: CASSHPKGQGGENTEAFF
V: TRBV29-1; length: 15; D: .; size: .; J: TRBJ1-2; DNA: TGCAGCGTTGTCCTTCCCGGAGGAGCTAACTATGGCTACACCTTC; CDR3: CSVVLPGGANYGYTF
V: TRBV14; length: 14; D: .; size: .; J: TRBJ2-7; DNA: TGTGCCAGCAGCCAAGCCGGTAACAGCTACGAGCAGTACTTC; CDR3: CASSQAGNSYEQYF
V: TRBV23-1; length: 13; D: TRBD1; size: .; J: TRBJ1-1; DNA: TGCGCCAGCGCCCAACAGGGGCGACCTGAAGCTTTCTTT; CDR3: CASAQQGRPEAFF
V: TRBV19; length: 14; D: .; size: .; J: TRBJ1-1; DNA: TGTGCCAGTAACCCCGGGAGCTTGAACACTGAAGCTTTCTTT; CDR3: CASNPGSLNTEAFF
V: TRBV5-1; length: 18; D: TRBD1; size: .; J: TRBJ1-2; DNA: TGCGCCAGCAGACCCTCGGGGACAGGGCACCTCCCCGGTTGGGGCTACACCTTC; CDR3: CASRPSGTGHLPGWGYTF
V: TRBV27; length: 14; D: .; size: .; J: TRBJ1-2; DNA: TGTGCCAGCAGTCCTTCGACCGTAAACTATGGCTACACCTTC; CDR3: CASSPSTVNYGYTF
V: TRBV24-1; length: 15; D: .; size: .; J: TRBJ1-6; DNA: TGTGCCACCAGTGATTTAGAGGGGCGGGATTCACCCCTCCACTTT; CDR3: CATSDLEGRDSPLHF
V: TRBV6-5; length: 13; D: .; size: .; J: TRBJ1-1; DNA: TGTGCCAGCAGCCCCACACCTGGATTTGAAGCTTTCTTT; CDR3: CASSPTPGFEAFF
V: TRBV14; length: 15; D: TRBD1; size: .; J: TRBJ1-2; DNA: TGTGCCAGCAGCGAGACAGGGAGAACGATTCCGAGCTACACCTTC; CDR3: CASSETGRTIPSYTF
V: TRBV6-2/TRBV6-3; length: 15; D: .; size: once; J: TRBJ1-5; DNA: TGTGCCAGCAGTTACCCCGCGGACCTAAATCAGCCCCAGCATTTT; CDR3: CASSYPADLNQPQHF
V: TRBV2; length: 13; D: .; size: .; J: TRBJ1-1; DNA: TGTGCCATCGATCATGGGGAGGGCGGAAAAGCTTTCTTT; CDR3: CAIDHGEGGKAFF
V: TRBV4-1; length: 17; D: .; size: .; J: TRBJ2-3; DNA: TGCGCCAGCAGCCAAGTCGTGACGAGAGGGGGGGCAGATACGCAGTATTTT; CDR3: CASSQVVTRGGADTQYF